These T cell receptor beta chains were read from a single sample in a study of blood T cell repertoires in COVID-19. The protocol was immunoSEQ multiplex PCR, while the TCRdb copy is restricted to in-frame clones and leaves out a portion. The sample contains 65,000 to 85,000 clones, around nine tenths of which appear only once. The source material was peripheral blood. These receptors were taken from a woman between 18 and 29 years old with acute or convalescent COVID-19. CDR3s include the opening cysteine and the closing phenylalanine or tryptophan.

j_gene: TRBJ1-3
v_gene: TRBV11-2
CDR3aa: CASSSITGKGNTIYF

j_gene: TRBJ2-7
v_gene: TRBV6-2/TRBV6-3
CDR3aa: CASSQTSSGSSYEQYF

j_gene: TRBJ2-5
v_gene: TRBV7-9
CDR3aa: CASSYKAGKQETQYF

j_gene: TRBJ2-1
v_gene: TRBV21-1
CDR3aa: CASSKATDPGGLNEQFF

j_gene: TRBJ2-7
v_gene: TRBV5-1
CDR3aa: CASSEGNYEQYF

j_gene: TRBJ1-6
v_gene: TRBV28
CDR3aa: CASSLIQGNSPLHF

j_gene: TRBJ1-2
v_gene: TRBV4-2
CDR3aa: CASSQAGTGEGYTF

j_gene: TRBJ2-2
v_gene: TRBV7-9
CDR3aa: CASSLGQGNTGELFF

j_gene: TRBJ2-3
v_gene: TRBV2
CDR3aa: CASSPWAGSADTQYF

j_gene: TRBJ2-4
v_gene: TRBV7-9
CDR3aa: CASSPTTSLSGKNIQYF

j_gene: TRBJ1-6
v_gene: TRBV6-5
CDR3aa: CASRQTGVVISPLHF

j_gene: TRBJ2-7
v_gene: TRBV3-1/TRBV3-2
CDR3aa: CATASGGEQYF

j_gene: TRBJ2-3
v_gene: TRBV9
CDR3aa: CASSITSGGVDTQYF

j_gene: TRBJ2-1
v_gene: TRBV7-9
CDR3aa: CASSAPVRGLNNEQFF

j_gene: TRBJ2-1
v_gene: TRBV2
CDR3aa: CASKPGTGGSGEQFF

j_gene: TRBJ2-1
v_gene: TRBV13
CDR3aa: CASSLSTSSYNEQFF

j_gene: TRBJ1-2
v_gene: TRBV24-1
CDR3aa: CATREWAADEGGYTF

j_gene: TRBJ2-1
v_gene: TRBV16
CDR3aa: CASSQFGREKSYNEQFF

j_gene: TRBJ1-1
v_gene: TRBV6-4
CDR3aa: CASSDAPGTEAFF

j_gene: TRBJ2-3
v_gene: TRBV5-1
CDR3aa: CASRTTTSTDTQYF

j_gene: TRBJ2-2
v_gene: TRBV21-1
CDR3aa: CASSSRPSGGAGTGELFF

j_gene: TRBJ1-1
v_gene: TRBV19
CDR3aa: CASSEFAEAFF

j_gene: TRBJ1-1
v_gene: TRBV28
CDR3aa: CASSTGQGGTEAFF

j_gene: TRBJ2-5
v_gene: TRBV5-4
CDR3aa: CASSPDGLAGEETQYF